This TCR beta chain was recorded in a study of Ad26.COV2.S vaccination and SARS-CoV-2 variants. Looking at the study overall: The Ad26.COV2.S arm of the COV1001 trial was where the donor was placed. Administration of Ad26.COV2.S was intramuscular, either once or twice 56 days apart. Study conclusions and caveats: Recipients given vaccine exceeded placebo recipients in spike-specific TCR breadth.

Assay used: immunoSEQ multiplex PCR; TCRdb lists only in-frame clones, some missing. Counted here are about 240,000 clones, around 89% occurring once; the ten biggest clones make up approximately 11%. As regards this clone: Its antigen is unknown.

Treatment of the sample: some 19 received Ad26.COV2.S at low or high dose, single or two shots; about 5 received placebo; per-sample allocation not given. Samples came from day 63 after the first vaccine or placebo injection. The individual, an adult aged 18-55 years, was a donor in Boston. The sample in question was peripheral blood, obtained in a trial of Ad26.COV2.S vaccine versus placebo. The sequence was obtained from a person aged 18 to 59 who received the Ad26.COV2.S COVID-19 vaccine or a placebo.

For the CDR3, the DNA is TGTGCCATCTCTAGGAAGGGAGGGACCGGGGAGCTGTTTTTT. This codes for CAISRKGGTGELFF. The chain recombines TRBV10-3 with TRBJ2-2, with TRBD2 matching 7 bases. CDR1 ENHRY and CDR2 SYGVKD come from the germline V gene. The CDR3 has 14 amino acids. With V trimmed by 8 bases and J by 5 bases, 8 bases remained unmatched.